These 13 T cell receptor beta chains originate from one sample sequenced in a study of OX40 agonist ivuxolimab in advanced cancers. Method: immunoSEQ multiplex PCR; TCRdb's copy keeps in-frame clones and lacks some. The sample carries about 24,000 clones, 73% recorded once. Sequencing used CD4+ or CD8+ T cells sorted from blood, obtained in a trial of the OX40 agonist ivuxolimab. These receptors came from an adult with an advanced solid tumor such as melanoma, head and neck, liver or kidney cancer.

A remark on this clone: Other nucleotide sequences from this sample produce the same CDR3. The V call is TRBV19, the J call TRBJ2-7; D is uncertain. The germline gives CDR1 LNHDA, CDR2 SQIVND (reference sequence). The CDR3 runs to 14 residues. V lost 4 bases and J lost 0, with 10 bases in between. CDR3 protein: CASSSRINSYEQYF. DNA of the CDR3: TGTGCCAGTAGTAGCCGCATAAACTCCTACGAGCAGTACTTC.

This chain uses TRBV28 with TRBJ1-2; D unclear. The CDR3 extends over 13 amino acids. V was trimmed by 3 bases and J by 8 bases, leaving 13 bases between them. Per the germline V gene, CDR1 is MDHEN and CDR2 is SYDVKM. The CDR3 sequence is CASSFHQGRGYTF. DNA for the CDR3: TGTGCCAGCAGTTTCCACCAAGGGCGGGGCTACACCTTC.

J is TRBJ1-2 and V is TRBV7-9; D unclear. Trimming cost V 5 bases and J 5 bases, with 15 bases left between them. The CDR3 is made up of 14 amino acids. Germline values: CDR1 SEHNR, CDR2 FQNEAQ (reference sequence). CDR3 sequence (DNA): TGTGCCAGCAGCCCACTAGAGGATGCTTATGGCTACACCTTC. Protein sequence: CASSPLEDAYGYTF.

The CDR3 DNA sequence: TGTGCCAGCAGTTACGGGGCAGGGACTACCGGGGAGCTGTTTTTT. As protein: CASSYGAGTTGELFF. The rearrangement uses TRBV6-5 and TRBJ2-2; weak D call: TRBD2 (6 bases). Germline-derived CDR1 and CDR2 are MNHEY and SVGAGI. V lost 2 bases and J lost 5, with 12 bases in between. The CDR3 runs to 15 residues.

This clone was detected a few times. The chain joins TRBV19 to TRBJ2-1; D unclear. V lost 3 bases and J lost 0, with 9 bases in between. The CDR3 has 15 residues. In germline, CDR1 is LNHDA, CDR2 SQIVND (reference sequence). CDR3 bases: TGTGCCAGTAGTATGAAACCGAGCTCCTACAATGAGCAGTTCTTC. Translated, it gives CASSMKPSSYNEQFF.

The chain joins TRBV7-8 to TRBJ1-5, with D possibly being TRBD1 (5 bases). The CDR3 runs to 20 residues. Trimming shortened V by 5 bases and J by 2 bases, and 28 bases separated the two germline ends. The germline CDR1 and CDR2 sequences are SGHVS and FQNEAQ. The CDR3 DNA reads TGTGCCAGCAGCCCTTGGGATACGGGGCCGGCCCGGTTGGGCAATCAGCCCCAGCATTTT. Encoded protein: CASSPWDTGPARLGNQPQHF.

The rearrangement joins TRBV6-5 to TRBJ2-1, with D perhaps given as TRBD1 or TRBD2 (5 bases each). This CDR3 region has 15 residues. The germline V gene has CDR1 MNHEY and CDR2 SVGAGI. Trimming stripped 5 bases from V and 0 bases from J, with 11 bases between. This chain's CDR3 is CASSPSGSSYNEQFF. CDR3 DNA: TGTGCCAGCAGTCCCTCAGGGAGCTCCTACAATGAGCAGTTCTTC.

As for this clone: A far larger clone lies a single base away; this is likely a read error. This chain links TRBV7-9 with TRBJ2-3; the D gene is possibly TRBD2 (6 bases). The CDR3 runs 15 residues. CDR1 is SEHNR and CDR2 is FQNEAQ in the germline V gene (reference sequence). The CDR3 protein is CANSPPGTSTDTQYF. The CDR3 DNA sequence: TGTGCCAACAGCCCCCCAGGGACTAGCACAGATACGCAGTATTTT.

The CDR3 loop reads CASSVVMRDYGYTF. The CDR3 nucleotides are TGTGCCAGCAGCGTGGTGATGAGGGACTATGGCTACACCTTC. V and J are TRBV7-9 and TRBJ1-2; no clear D. V was pared by 5 bases and J by 3 bases, with 13 bases between. Looked up from germline, CDR1 is SEHNR and CDR2 is FQNEAQ (reference sequence). CDR3 length: 14 residues.

This clone has a handful of counts. The chain recombines TRBV7-9 with TRBJ2-7, with 9 bases fitting TRBD1. Germline V gives CDR1 SEHNR, CDR2 FQNEAQ (reference sequence). The V gene end was trimmed by 1 base and the J gene end by 5 bases; junction bases not matched to a gene: 0. The CDR3 covers 13 residues. The CDR3 is CASSLGTGDEQYF. CDR3 sequence (DNA): TGTGCCAGCAGCTTAGGGACAGGGGACGAGCAGTACTTC.

The V call is TRBV11-3, the J call TRBJ2-5; D not certain. The germline gives CDR1 SGHNT, CDR2 YENEEA. This CDR3 contains 12 residues. The V and J ends lost 2 bases and 5 bases respectively, with 6 bases between them. This CDR3 reads CASSLTTETQYF. The CDR3 DNA sequence: TGTGCCAGCAGCTTAACGACGGAGACCCAGTACTTC.

A single count supports this clone. J is TRBJ1-2 and V is TRBV5-4, with D possibly TRBD1 on 5 matching bases. The CDR3 is 14 amino acids. Per the germline V gene, CDR1 is SGHNT and CDR2 is YYREEE (reference sequence). V was cut by 4 bases and J by 8 bases, with 18 bases left in between. CDR3 bases: TGTGCCAGCAGCATACTGGTAGGGGTGCGGGGCTACACCTTC. Translated: CASSILVGVRGYTF. Filled out from reference TRBV5-4 and TRBJ1-2, the complete variable domain reads ETGVTQSPTHLIKTRGQQVTLRCSSQSGHNTVSWYQQALGQGPQFIFQYYREEENGRGNFPPRFSGLQFPNYSSELNVNALELDDSALYLCASSILVGVRGYTFGSGTRLTVV.

The rearrangement links TRBV19 to TRBJ2-7; 11 bases are shared with TRBD1. Trimming at V came to 5 bases and at J to 5 bases, leaving 5 bases not matched to a gene. CDR1 is LNHDA and CDR2 is SQIVND in the germline V gene (reference sequence). CDR3 length: 14 amino acids. CDR3: CASSAGQGGNEQYF. The CDR3 DNA is TGTGCCAGTAGTGCGGGACAGGGGGGCAACGAGCAGTACTTC.